A selection of T cell receptor beta chains follows, all from one sample in a study of T cell responses to AZD1222 COVID-19 vaccine. Clones were read by immunoSEQ multiplex PCR, and TCRdb kept only the in-frame ones, dropping some. The table has about 140,000 clones, roughly 90% seen once. The source material was peripheral blood, sampled on day 0 of AZD1222 vaccination. Source of these receptors: an adult in good health. Both conserved end residues are part of each CDR3. The order of the fields is J gene, V gene, D gene, clone size, CDR3 length, CDR3 protein, CDR3 DNA. A D gene is named only where the DNA matches it firmly. Size is omitted from some rows. Given values are once, few, many or a class for expanded clones.

TRBJ1-2 | TRBV9 | - | - | 17 | CASSVDPQGISNYGYTF | TGTGCCAGCTCCGTAGACCCACAGGGTATTAGTAACTATGGCTACACCTTC
TRBJ2-1 | TRBV28 | - | - | 14 | CASSRSLFVDEQFF | TGTGCCAGCAGCCGATCTCTATTTGTTGATGAGCAGTTCTTC
TRBJ2-3 | TRBV3-1/TRBV3-2 | TRBD1 | - | 17 | CASSQDRTGASTDTQYF | TGTGCCAGCAGCCAAGATCGTACAGGGGCTAGCACAGATACGCAGTATTTT
TRBJ1-2 | TRBV5-8 | TRBD1 | - | 13 | CASSPDRVRGYTF | TGTGCCAGCAGCCCGGACAGGGTACGTGGCTACACCTTC
TRBJ1-1 | TRBV5-6 | - | once | 13 | CASSPASGTEAFF | TGTGCCAGCAGCCCCGCGTCAGGCACTGAAGCTTTCTTT
TRBJ2-2 | TRBV10-3 | - | - | 12 | CAISGLTGELFF | TGTGCCATCAGTGGGCTCACCGGGGAGCTGTTTTTT
TRBJ1-1 | TRBV6-5 | TRBD1 | once | 14 | CASRTGTEFEEAFF | TGTGCCAGCAGGACCGGGACAGAGTTTGAGGAAGCTTTCTTT
TRBJ1-4 | TRBV3-1/TRBV3-2 | - | - | 16 | CASSPNSGATNEKLFF | TGTGCCAGCAGCCCAAATTCAGGGGCAACTAATGAAAAACTGTTTTTT
TRBJ2-5 | TRBV3-1/TRBV3-2 | - | - | 14 | CASSLQGPQETQYF | TGTGCCAGCAGCCTTCAGGGGCCTCAAGAGACCCAGTACTTC
TRBJ2-7 | TRBV3-1/TRBV3-2 | TRBD1 | - | 16 | CASSQSAGTGPYEQYF | TGTGCCAGCAGCCAATCCGCCGGGACAGGTCCCTACGAGCAGTACTTC
TRBJ1-2 | TRBV27 | - | - | 14 | CASSLRTENYGYTF | TGTGCCAGCAGTTTACGGACGGAAAACTATGGCTACACCTTC
TRBJ2-7 | TRBV15 | - | - | 14 | CATSRGGGSYEQYF | TGTGCCACCAGCAGAGGAGGGGGTTCCTACGAGCAGTACTTC
TRBJ2-5 | TRBV9 | TRBD1 | once | 16 | CASSVFGQGPQETQYF | TGTGCCAGCAGCGTATTCGGACAGGGGCCTCAAGAGACCCAGTACTTC
TRBJ2-1 | TRBV19 | - | - | 14 | CASSIGQSSGEQFF | TGTGCCAGTAGTATAGGGCAATCGTCCGGTGAGCAGTTCTTC
TRBJ2-1 | TRBV14 | TRBD2 | - | 16 | CASSHSLAGIYNEQFF | TGTGCCAGCAGCCATTCCCTAGCGGGGATTTACAATGAGCAGTTCTTC
TRBJ1-6 | TRBV6-5 | TRBD1 | - | 16 | CASSYLGGQYNSPLHF | TGTGCCAGCAGTTACTTAGGGGGACAGTACAATTCACCCCTCCACTTT
TRBJ2-3 | TRBV27 | - | - | 12 | CASSFVPDTQYF | TGTGCCAGCAGCTTTGTTCCAGATACGCAGTATTTT
TRBJ1-3 | TRBV4-1 | TRBD1 | once | 15 | CASSQVRTGGNTIYF | TGCGCCAGCAGCCAAGTCCGGACAGGGGGAAACACCATATATTTT
TRBJ2-7 | TRBV2 | - | - | 13 | CASSDRMTYEQYF | TGTGCCAGCAGTGACAGGATGACCTACGAGCAGTACTTC
TRBJ1-2 | TRBV7-9 | - | - | 15 | CASSSLVGVYYGYTF | TGTGCCAGCAGTTCCCTGGTAGGGGTATACTATGGCTACACCTTC
TRBJ1-1 | TRBV5-1 | - | - | 14 | CASSPDSRMAEAFF | TGCGCCAGCAGTCCCGACAGTCGTATGGCTGAAGCTTTCTTT
TRBJ2-7 | TRBV18 | TRBD2 | - | 14 | CASSPRSSGYEQYF | TGTGCCAGCTCACCACGATCTAGCGGCTACGAGCAGTACTTC
TRBJ1-1 | TRBV6-5 | TRBD1 | - | 14 | CVTGAATFNTEAFF | TGTGTAACAGGGGCCGCCACTTTCAACACTGAAGCTTTCTTT
TRBJ2-3 | TRBV7-3 | TRBD2 | - | 16 | CASSELAVTSTDTQYF | TGTGCCAGCAGCGAGCTAGCGGTGACTAGCACAGATACGCAGTATTTT
TRBJ2-7 | TRBV23-1 | TRBD1 | few | 16 | CASSQSLRDRTYEQYF | TGCGCCAGCAGTCAATCTTTGCGGGACAGGACCTACGAGCAGTACTTC
TRBJ1-5 | TRBV28 | - | - | 17 | CASSSQPRQLSNQPQHF | TGTGCCAGCAGTTCCCAACCCAGACAGCTAAGCAATCAGCCCCAGCATTTT
TRBJ1-1 | TRBV30 | - | - | 13 | CAWIWWEGAEAFF | TGTGCCTGGATTTGGTGGGAAGGGGCTGAAGCTTTCTTT
TRBJ1-6 | TRBV5-6 | - | - | 15 | CASSLAAGANSPLHF | TGTGCCAGCAGCTTGGCGGCAGGCGCAAATTCACCCCTCCACTTT
TRBJ2-3 | TRBV4-3 | TRBD2 | - | 16 | CASSPGLAGVRDTQYF | TGCGCCAGCAGCCCCGGACTAGCGGGAGTAAGAGATACGCAGTATTTT
TRBJ2-3 | TRBV3-1/TRBV3-2 | TRBD2 | - | 15 | CASSPLAGGSDTQYF | TGTGCCAGCAGCCCATTAGCGGGAGGTTCGGATACGCAGTATTTT
TRBJ2-7 | TRBV7-9 | - | - | 13 | CASSPGENYEQYF | TGTGCCAGCAGCCCTGGAGAAAACTACGAGCAGTACTTC
TRBJ2-7 | TRBV6-2/TRBV6-3 | - | - | 15 | CASSYDAAGSYEQYF | TGTGCCAGCAGTTACGACGCAGCGGGTTCCTACGAGCAGTACTTC
TRBJ1-1 | TRBV6-5 | TRBD1 | - | 13 | CASSRDRGAEAFF | TGTGCCAGCAGCCGCGACAGGGGCGCTGAAGCTTTCTTT
TRBJ2-7 | TRBV12-2 | - | few | 13 | CASRLVTGSEQYF | TGTGCAAGTCGCTTAGTAACAGGGAGCGAGCAGTACTTC
TRBJ2-5 | TRBV4-1 | - | - | 14 | CASSQGANGETQYF | TGCGCCAGCAGCCAAGGGGCGAACGGAGAGACCCAGTACTTC
TRBJ2-3 | TRBV7-9 | TRBD2 | - | 15 | CASSPPGGITDTQYF | TGTGCCAGCTCTCCTCCGGGGGGAATCACAGATACGCAGTATTTT
TRBJ2-7 | TRBV2 | - | - | 15 | CASSAGSPETYEQYF | TGTGCCAGCAGCGCCGGGTCGCCGGAAACCTACGAGCAGTACTTC
TRBJ1-1 | TRBV19 | TRBD1 | - | 13 | CASSIRGPTEAFF | TGTGCCAGTAGTATAAGGGGGCCCACTGAAGCTTTCTTT
TRBJ1-3 | TRBV3-1/TRBV3-2 | - | few | 15 | CASSSLQSSGNTIYF | TGTGCCAGCAGCTCGTTACAGAGCTCTGGAAACACCATATATTTT
TRBJ1-2 | TRBV19 | - | - | 18 | CASSIAADGTGTNYGYTF | TGTGCCAGTAGTATAGCGGCCGACGGAACAGGCACTAACTATGGCTACACCTTC
TRBJ1-2 | TRBV5-1 | - | - | 16 | CASSLGTLHRPYGYTF | TGCGCCAGCAGCTTGGGGACCCTCCATCGGCCGTACGGCTACACCTTC
TRBJ1-5 | TRBV4-1 | - | - | 15 | CASSQDGGAVQPQHF | TGCGCCAGCAGCCAAGATGGGGGAGCGGTTCAGCCCCAGCATTTT
TRBJ2-5 | TRBV14 | - | - | 14 | CASSQDWSMETQYF | TGTGCCAGCAGCCAAGATTGGTCGATGGAGACCCAGTACTTC
TRBJ1-4 | TRBV6-5 | - | - | 15 | CASSYSTATNEKLFF | TGTGCCAGCAGTTACTCGACAGCAACTAATGAAAAACTGTTTTTT